The 32 T cell receptor beta chains reported below all come from one sample, sequenced in a study of shared T cell receptors in the human thymus. The assay was immunoSEQ multiplex PCR, and TCRdb's table has in-frame clones only and misses some. The sample carries some 760,000 clones, 80% to 90% recorded once. These data are also associated with another study on human thymus T cells.

Sequenced sample: thymocytes. These receptors all stem from a girl under three years old with a congenital heart defect.

The gene calls are TRBV2 and TRBJ1-6; the match to TRBD1 covers 7 bases. V gave up 6 bases and J gave up 11 bases; unmatched junction bases: 13. Germline assignment: CDR1 SNHLY and CDR2 FYNNEI. The CDR3 has 15 residues. The CDR3 DNA is TGTGCCAGCAGGGGGTGGGGACAGATCAAGCCACCCCTCCACTTT. Its translation: CASRGWGQIKPPLHF. Variable domain in full (rest from reference TRBV2 and TRBJ1-6): EPEVTQTPSHQVTQMGQEVILRCVPISNHLYFYWYRQILGQKVEFLVSFYNNEISEKSEIFDDQFSVERPDGSNFTLKIRSTKLEDSAMYFCASRGWGQIKPPLHFGNGTRLTVT.

The rearrangement joins TRBV10-2 to TRBJ2-5; perhaps TRBD1 as D (6 bases). This CDR3 is 14 amino acids long. The germline gives CDR1 WSHSY, CDR2 SAAADI. V shed 6 bases and J shed 2 bases, with 13 bases lying between them. The CDR3 loop reads CASRRTVEQETQYF. The DNA for the CDR3 is TGCGCCAGCAGGAGGACAGTCGAGCAAGAGACCCAGTACTTC.

The V and J genes are TRBV18 and TRBJ1-2; 9 bases align to TRBD1. This CDR3 region has 16 residues. V trimming: 3 bases; J trimming: 1 base; junction bases outside the gene matches: 6. Germline loops: CDR1 KGHSH, CDR2 LQKENI. The DNA of the CDR3 is TGTGCCAGCTCACCGCTTCCGGGACAGGGTAACTATGGCTACACCTTC. Encoded protein: CASSPLPGQGNYGYTF.

This chain uses TRBV14 with TRBJ2-2; TRBD1 matches at 8 bases. V lost 3 bases, J lost 4 bases, and 4 bases stayed unmatched. This CDR3 is 15 amino acids long. CDR1 SGHDN and CDR2 FVKESK come from the germline V gene. CDR3: CASSHRTGPTGELFF. The CDR3 DNA is TGTGCCAGCAGCCACAGGACAGGGCCCACCGGGGAGCTGTTTTTT.

V is TRBV19 and J is TRBJ2-4; D is unresolved. Per germline, CDR1 LNHDA and CDR2 SQIVND (reference sequence). This CDR3 contains 14 residues. The V gene lost 1 base and the J gene lost 0 bases, with 4 bases spanning the gap. CDR3 sequence reads: CASSIGRAKNIQYF. CDR3 nucleotides: TGTGCCAGTAGTATAGGGAGAGCCAAAAACATTCAGTACTTC.

The chain links TRBV7-8 to TRBJ1-1; D is undetermined. Germline V gene data show CDR1 as SGHVS and CDR2 as FQNEAQ. V dropped 5 bases and J dropped 6 bases, with 19 bases sitting between them. The CDR3 covers 15 residues. CDR3 nucleotides: TGTGCCAGCAGCCCCGCGAATTTCAGGTTCGCTGAAGCTTTCTTT. Residues: CASSPANFRFAEAFF.

In this sample, this clone turned up once. V gene TRBV19 combines with J gene TRBJ1-4, with TRBD1 matching 7 bases. The V gene's germline CDR1 is LNHDA and CDR2 SQIVND (reference sequence). The CDR3 covers 16 residues. V shed 3 bases and J 4 bases; nucleotides not matched to a gene: 8. Here the CDR3 DNA reads TGTGCCAGTAGTATGACGGGACAGCCCATTAATGAAAAACTGTTTTTT. Its protein is CASSMTGQPINEKLFF.

This clone was observed a single time. The rearrangement uses TRBV4-1 and TRBJ1-1; D perhaps matches TRBD1 (6 bases). The V end was cut by 6 bases, the J end by 1 base, with 24 bases between. Per germline, CDR1 MGHRA and CDR2 YSYEKL. The CDR3 is made up of 18 amino acids. Written as DNA, the CDR3 is TGCGCCAGCAGTCCAACTGCTGGGACAACTCTCCCGAACACTGAAGCTTTCTTT. The encoded protein is CASSPTAGTTLPNTEAFF.

The chain carries TRBV4-3 and TRBJ2-7, with a weak D call TRBD2 (5 bases). Trimming stripped 2 bases from V and 2 bases from J, with 13 bases between. This CDR3 comprises 15 residues. Per germline, CDR1 LGHNA and CDR2 YSLEER. CDR3 amino acids: CASSQRSHGAYEQYF. In DNA, the CDR3 is TGCGCCAGCAGCCAAAGGTCTCACGGGGCCTACGAGCAGTACTTC.

This clone was observed a single time. The rearrangement joins TRBV14 to TRBJ2-7; 7 nucleotides align to TRBD1. J gave up 5 bases and V 5 bases, and 15 bases lay outside the gene matches. The CDR3 loop spans 16 amino acids. CDR1 is SGHDN and CDR2 is FVKESK in the germline V gene. The CDR3 protein is CASSFRRDRKGDEQYF. CDR3 nucleotides: TGTGCCAGCAGCTTTCGTCGGGACAGAAAAGGGGACGAGCAGTACTTC. Variable domain in full (rest from reference TRBV14 and TRBJ2-7): EAGVTQFPSHSVIEKGQTVTLRCDPISGHDNLYWYRRVMGKEIKFLLHFVKESKQDESGMPNNRFLAERTGGTYSTLKVQPAELEDSGVYFCASSFRRDRKGDEQYFGPGTRLTVT.

DNA for the CDR3: TGTGCCAGCAGCTTAGCGCCCCCAACAGGGGAGGTGAATTCACCCCTCCACTTT. Its translation is CASSLAPPTGEVNSPLHF. The rearrangement uses TRBV7-9 and TRBJ1-6, with 7 positions matching TRBD1. J gave up 7 bases and V 0 bases, and 12 bases lay outside the gene matches. Germline V lookup: CDR1 SEHNR, CDR2 FQNEAQ (reference sequence). This CDR3 has 18 amino acids.

The J gene is TRBJ2-5, the V gene TRBV7-9, with D possibly TRBD2 on 7 matching bases. Germline V gives CDR1 SEHNR, CDR2 FQNEAQ (reference sequence). The CDR3 is made up of 14 amino acids. V lost 3 bases and J lost 4, with 12 bases in between. This chain's CDR3 is CASSLTAGAETQYF. In DNA form, the CDR3 reads TGTGCCAGCAGCTTGACGGCGGGGGCAGAGACCCAGTACTTC.

This rearrangement joins TRBV2 to TRBJ1-1, with a weak D call TRBD1 (5 bases). Per the germline V gene, CDR1 is SNHLY and CDR2 is FYNNEI. This CDR3 contains 12 residues. Trimming left V 10 bases short and J 13 bases short, with 22 bases between. DNA for the CDR3: TGTGCCATCCATGGGGGGAACGGGCGAGGTTTCTTT. It encodes CAIHGGNGRGFF.

The rearrangement uses TRBV25-1 and TRBJ1-5; maybe TRBD1 (6 bases). Per germline, CDR1 MGHDK and CDR2 SYGVNS. The CDR3 spans 15 residues. Trimming shortened V by 6 bases and J by 2 bases, and 14 bases separated the two germline ends. The CDR3 spells CASRRGGAGNQPQHF. The CDR3 DNA reads TGTGCCAGCAGGAGAGGGGGGGCCGGCAATCAGCCCCAGCATTTT.

V gene TRBV9 combines with J gene TRBJ2-1, with TRBD2 matching 8 bases. V shed 4 bases and J 3 bases; nucleotides not matched to a gene: 6. The V gene's germline CDR1 is SGDLS and CDR2 YYNGEE. The CDR3 spans 15 residues. The DNA of the CDR3 is TGTGCCAGCAGCAAGGCGGGGGGCAACTACAATGAGCAGTTCTTC. It yields the protein CASSKAGGNYNEQFF.

This chain connects TRBV30 to TRBJ2-3, with D perhaps matching TRBD2 (7 bases). V gave up 4 bases and J gave up 0 bases, with 29 bases separating them. Germline V gene data show CDR1 as GTSNPN and CDR2 as SVGIG (reference sequence). The CDR3 is 20 amino acids. CDR3 in DNA: TGTGCCTGGACAACAGACGTGCGGGGGCCAGATTACCTTAGCACAGATACGCAGTATTTT. This translates into CAWTTDVRGPDYLSTDTQYF.

Here the CDR3 reads CASTTTANSGNTIYF. CDR3 bases: TGTGCCAGCACCACCACAGCTAACTCTGGAAACACCATATATTTT. The gene calls are TRBV28 and TRBJ1-3; D is ambiguous. Germline V gene sequence: CDR1 MDHEN, CDR2 SYDVKM. Trimming left V 7 bases short and J 0 bases short, with 13 bases between. There are 15 residues in the CDR3.

The V and J genes are TRBV28 and TRBJ1-5; 10 bases map to TRBD1. CDR1 is MDHEN, CDR2 SYDVKM, per germline. V was clipped by 8 bases and J by 0 bases; unmatched bases: 10. The length of the CDR3 is 17 residues. CDR3 DNA sequence: TGTGCCAGCCGAGGGACAGGGGTCCCTTATAGCAATCAGCCCCAGCATTTT. This encodes CASRGTGVPYSNQPQHF.

The sample holds a few counts of this clone. This chain uses TRBV7-2 with TRBJ2-7; D is unclear. The CDR3 covers 14 residues. Germline V gene sequence: CDR1 SGHTA, CDR2 FQGNSA. Trimming stripped 4 bases from V and 4 bases from J, with 14 bases between. The CDR3 DNA follows: TGTGCCAGCAGCTCCATAGTTTACGGGTACGAGCAGTACTTC. Its protein product is CASSSIVYGYEQYF.

This chain uses TRBV19 with TRBJ2-5, with TRBD1 as a possible D gene (5 bases). From germline, CDR1 is LNHDA and CDR2 SQIVND (reference sequence). V was clipped by 5 bases and J by 3 bases, with 7 bases between them. The CDR3 has 12 amino acids. CDR3 sequence reads: CASSFREETQYF. CDR3 sequence (DNA): TGTGCCAGTAGTTTCAGGGAAGAGACCCAGTACTTC.

V gene TRBV28 combines with J gene TRBJ1-5; the D gene is possibly TRBD1 (5 bases). The CDR3 is 16 amino acids. The V end lost 7 bases, the J end lost 5 bases, and 21 bases lay between the germline ends. CDR1 and CDR2 (germline): MDHEN, SYDVKM. The CDR3 DNA follows: TGTGCCAGCATCACGAGTGGCCAGGGATCCGATCAGCCCCAGCATTTT. Translating it yields CASITSGQGSDQPQHF.

For the CDR3, the DNA is TGCGCCAGCAGTCAATCGACTCCCCCAACGGAGGGCTACACCTTC. Amino acids: CASSQSTPPTEGYTF. This chain uses TRBV23-1 with TRBJ1-2; D unclear. TRBV23-1 is an ORF; its function is uncertain. V lost 0 bases, J lost 8 bases, and 16 bases lay in between. The CDR3 totals 15 residues.

This chain joins TRBV11-2 and TRBJ2-3; D may be TRBD2 (7 bases). The CDR3 covers 15 residues. CDR1 is SGHAT, CDR2 FQNNGV, per germline. V was clipped by 3 bases and J by 2 bases, with 12 bases between them. CDR3 in amino acids: CASSLKGGPTDTQYF. Here the CDR3 DNA reads TGTGCCAGCAGCTTGAAGGGGGGGCCCACAGATACGCAGTATTTT.

This clone occurred a few times. The chain's CDR3 is CASSLAPGKNTEAFF. Written as DNA, the CDR3 is TGTGCCAGCAGCTTAGCACCGGGTAAGAACACTGAAGCTTTCTTT. V gene TRBV7-9 combines with J gene TRBJ1-1; D is unresolved. Germline CDR1 reads SEHNR; CDR2 reads FQNEAQ (reference sequence). With 0 bases removed from V and 1 base from J, the gap between germline ends came to 9 bases. CDR3 length: 15 residues.

This sequence joins TRBV4-3 and TRBJ2-3; TRBD1 might be the D (6 bases). With 0 bases removed from V and 2 bases from J, the gap between germline ends came to 18 bases. Germline V gives CDR1 LGHNA, CDR2 YSLEER. This CDR3 is built from 18 residues. Here the CDR3 reads CASSQDFSRGRITDTQYF. The CDR3 nucleotides are TGCGCCAGCAGCCAAGATTTTTCGAGGGGGAGAATCACAGATACGCAGTATTTT.

Turning to this clone: At one end the junction does not follow the germline gene, possibly because of a read error. The V gene is TRBV28, the J gene TRBJ1-2, with 9 bases aligning to TRBD1. Per the germline V gene, CDR1 is MDHEN and CDR2 is SYDVKM. The CDR3 contains 15 residues. The CDR3 DNA sequence: TGTGCCAGCAGGTCGGGACAGGGATTCAACTATGGCCACACCTTC. Its translation is CASRSGQGFNYGHTF.

Only one count was recorded for this clone. The chain has TRBV29-1 and TRBJ2-3; D might be TRBD2 (6 bases). The V gene's germline CDR1 is SQVTM and CDR2 ANQGSEA. V gave up 4 bases and J gave up 3 bases, with 14 bases separating them. This CDR3 is 14 amino acids long. The chain's CDR3 is CSVVRGDGTDTQYF. The CDR3 nucleotides read TGCAGCGTTGTGCGCGGGGATGGGACAGATACGCAGTATTTT.

The chain uses TRBV28 and TRBJ1-2; D is uncertain. The germline gives CDR1 MDHEN, CDR2 SYDVKM. The CDR3 is made up of 18 amino acids. V gave up 5 bases and J gave up 0 bases, with 22 bases separating them. The CDR3 coding sequence is TGTGCCAGCAGTCTTTACGGAGCAGCGGCAGAAGCTAACTATGGCTACACCTTC. Translating gives CASSLYGAAAEANYGYTF.

This rearrangement joins TRBV7-9 to TRBJ1-1; D remains ambiguous. The CDR3 runs 14 residues. Trimming removed 5 bases from V and 2 bases from J, with 12 bases in between. Per the germline V gene, CDR1 is SEHNR and CDR2 is FQNEAQ (reference sequence). CDR3 sequence reads: CASSAPTANTEAFF. In DNA, the CDR3 is TGTGCCAGCAGCGCGCCCACAGCAAACACTGAAGCTTTCTTT. The variable domain in full, completed from reference TRBV7-9 and TRBJ1-1, reads DTGVSQNPRHKITKRGQNVTFRCDPISEHNRLYWYRQTLGQGPEFLTYFQNEAQLEKSRLLSDRFSAERPKGSFSTLEIQRTEQGDSAMYLCASSAPTANTEAFFGQGTRLTVV.

This clone was observed a few times. The chain has TRBV28 and TRBJ2-7; D might be TRBD1 (5 bases). CDR1 is MDHEN, CDR2 SYDVKM, per germline. V dropped 10 bases and J dropped 10 bases, with 14 bases sitting between them. The CDR3 length is 10 residues. The CDR3 loop reads CATTQGFQYF. CDR3 bases: TGTGCCACAACGCAGGGTTTTCAGTACTTC.

The chain carries TRBV25-1 and TRBJ1-1; D gene ambiguous. Germline V gene lookup returns CDR1 MGHDK and CDR2 SYGVNS. V gave up 3 bases and J gave up 0 bases, with 8 bases separating them. The CDR3 extends over 14 amino acids. The CDR3 coding sequence is TGTGCCAGCAGTGATTCCCCCATGAACACTGAAGCTTTCTTT. This encodes CASSDSPMNTEAFF. Variable domain in full (rest from reference TRBV25-1 and TRBJ1-1): EADIYQTPRYLVIGTGKKITLECSQTMGHDKMYWYQQDPGMELHLIHYSYGVNSTEKGDLSSESTVSRIRTEHFPLTLESARPSHTSQYLCASSDSPMNTEAFFGQGTRLTVV.

The chain uses TRBV5-8 and TRBJ1-1; possibly TRBD1 for D (6 bases). Germline CDR1 is SGHTS and CDR2 is YDEGEE. The CDR3 has 14 amino acids. Trimming removed 0 bases from V and 7 bases from J, with 13 bases in between. This CDR3 reads CASSLGLGTYEAFF. The DNA of the CDR3 is TGTGCCAGCAGCTTGGGTCTCGGGACATATGAAGCTTTCTTT. The variable domain in full, completed from reference TRBV5-8 and TRBJ1-1, reads EAGVTQSPTHLIKTRGQQATLRCSPISGHTSVYWYQQALGLGLQFLLWYDEGEERNRGNFPPRFSGRQFPNYSSELNVNALELEDSALYLCASSLGLGTYEAFFGQGTRLTVV.